This TCR beta chain was documented in a study of blood T cell repertoires in COVID-19. The assay was immunoSEQ multiplex PCR, and TCRdb's table has in-frame clones only and misses some. Among 50,000 to 70,000 clones listed, under 80% were seen once. Germline V lookup: CDR1 MNHEY, CDR2 SVGAGI. The CDR3 length is 15 residues. Trimming stripped 2 bases from V and 3 bases from J, with 13 bases between. The chain is built from TRBV6-5 and TRBJ1-1; D is unclear. The receptor comes from a woman aged 55-75 years who had been exposed to COVID-19. Material for sequencing was PBMCs or T cells enriched from blood (not recorded which). The CDR3 region is CASSYSEPGYTEAFF. DNA of the CDR3: TGTGCCAGCAGTTACAGTGAACCAGGTTACACTGAAGCTTTCTTT.